Listed below are T cell receptor beta chains from one sample, sequenced in a study of T cells in localized non-small cell lung cancer. Clones were sequenced by immunoSEQ multiplex PCR, and TCRdb holds only the in-frame ones, with some missing. The sample holds around 1,000 clones; roughly a quarter are singletons and the top ten take around 16%. The specimen was normal lung tissue next to the tumor, collected before any cancer treatment. Receptor source: a female donor older than 55 with stage III lung adenocarcinoma. The conserved cysteine and the conserved F or W are not part of the CDR3 here.

TRBJ2-5,TRBV11-3,ASSSGDRAQETQY
TRBJ2-1,TRBV9,ASTIDSNVNEQF
TRBJ2-6,TRBV9,ASSPREGSGANVLT
TRBJ1-1,TRBV23-1,ASSPRTDWEAF
TRBJ2-1,TRBV6-8,ASSYEGGLAGREGEQF
TRBJ1-5,TRBV28,ASSFWNQPQH
TRBJ2-2,TRBV11-3,ASSPGGLAGDTGELF
TRBJ2-2,TRBV11-3,ASSSDRVTGELF
TRBJ2-7,TRBV11-3,ASSSSPDRVHEQY
TRBJ2-7,TRBV6-8,ASSYGGTGGTYEQY
TRBJ2-7,TRBV11-3,ASSLLVRGGEQY
TRBJ2-1,TRBV9,ASSSRTSGTRNEQF